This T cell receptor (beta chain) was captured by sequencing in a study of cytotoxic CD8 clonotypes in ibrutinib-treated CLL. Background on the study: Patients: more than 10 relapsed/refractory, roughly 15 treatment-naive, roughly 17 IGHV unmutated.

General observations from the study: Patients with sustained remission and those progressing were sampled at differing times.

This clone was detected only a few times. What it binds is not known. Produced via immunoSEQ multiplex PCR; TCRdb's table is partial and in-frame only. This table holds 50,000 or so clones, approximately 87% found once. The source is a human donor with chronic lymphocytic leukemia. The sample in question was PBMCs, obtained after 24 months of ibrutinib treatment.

The CDR3 is CASTQDPGTEAFF. The CDR3 nucleotides are TGTGCCAGCACCCAAGATCCGGGCACTGAAGCTTTCTTT. The chain has TRBV7-9 and TRBJ1-1; no firm D call. The germline V and J ends were trimmed by 7 bases and 4 bases, with 13 bases remaining between them. Germline assignment: CDR1 SEHNR and CDR2 FQNEAQ (reference sequence). This CDR3 contains 13 residues.